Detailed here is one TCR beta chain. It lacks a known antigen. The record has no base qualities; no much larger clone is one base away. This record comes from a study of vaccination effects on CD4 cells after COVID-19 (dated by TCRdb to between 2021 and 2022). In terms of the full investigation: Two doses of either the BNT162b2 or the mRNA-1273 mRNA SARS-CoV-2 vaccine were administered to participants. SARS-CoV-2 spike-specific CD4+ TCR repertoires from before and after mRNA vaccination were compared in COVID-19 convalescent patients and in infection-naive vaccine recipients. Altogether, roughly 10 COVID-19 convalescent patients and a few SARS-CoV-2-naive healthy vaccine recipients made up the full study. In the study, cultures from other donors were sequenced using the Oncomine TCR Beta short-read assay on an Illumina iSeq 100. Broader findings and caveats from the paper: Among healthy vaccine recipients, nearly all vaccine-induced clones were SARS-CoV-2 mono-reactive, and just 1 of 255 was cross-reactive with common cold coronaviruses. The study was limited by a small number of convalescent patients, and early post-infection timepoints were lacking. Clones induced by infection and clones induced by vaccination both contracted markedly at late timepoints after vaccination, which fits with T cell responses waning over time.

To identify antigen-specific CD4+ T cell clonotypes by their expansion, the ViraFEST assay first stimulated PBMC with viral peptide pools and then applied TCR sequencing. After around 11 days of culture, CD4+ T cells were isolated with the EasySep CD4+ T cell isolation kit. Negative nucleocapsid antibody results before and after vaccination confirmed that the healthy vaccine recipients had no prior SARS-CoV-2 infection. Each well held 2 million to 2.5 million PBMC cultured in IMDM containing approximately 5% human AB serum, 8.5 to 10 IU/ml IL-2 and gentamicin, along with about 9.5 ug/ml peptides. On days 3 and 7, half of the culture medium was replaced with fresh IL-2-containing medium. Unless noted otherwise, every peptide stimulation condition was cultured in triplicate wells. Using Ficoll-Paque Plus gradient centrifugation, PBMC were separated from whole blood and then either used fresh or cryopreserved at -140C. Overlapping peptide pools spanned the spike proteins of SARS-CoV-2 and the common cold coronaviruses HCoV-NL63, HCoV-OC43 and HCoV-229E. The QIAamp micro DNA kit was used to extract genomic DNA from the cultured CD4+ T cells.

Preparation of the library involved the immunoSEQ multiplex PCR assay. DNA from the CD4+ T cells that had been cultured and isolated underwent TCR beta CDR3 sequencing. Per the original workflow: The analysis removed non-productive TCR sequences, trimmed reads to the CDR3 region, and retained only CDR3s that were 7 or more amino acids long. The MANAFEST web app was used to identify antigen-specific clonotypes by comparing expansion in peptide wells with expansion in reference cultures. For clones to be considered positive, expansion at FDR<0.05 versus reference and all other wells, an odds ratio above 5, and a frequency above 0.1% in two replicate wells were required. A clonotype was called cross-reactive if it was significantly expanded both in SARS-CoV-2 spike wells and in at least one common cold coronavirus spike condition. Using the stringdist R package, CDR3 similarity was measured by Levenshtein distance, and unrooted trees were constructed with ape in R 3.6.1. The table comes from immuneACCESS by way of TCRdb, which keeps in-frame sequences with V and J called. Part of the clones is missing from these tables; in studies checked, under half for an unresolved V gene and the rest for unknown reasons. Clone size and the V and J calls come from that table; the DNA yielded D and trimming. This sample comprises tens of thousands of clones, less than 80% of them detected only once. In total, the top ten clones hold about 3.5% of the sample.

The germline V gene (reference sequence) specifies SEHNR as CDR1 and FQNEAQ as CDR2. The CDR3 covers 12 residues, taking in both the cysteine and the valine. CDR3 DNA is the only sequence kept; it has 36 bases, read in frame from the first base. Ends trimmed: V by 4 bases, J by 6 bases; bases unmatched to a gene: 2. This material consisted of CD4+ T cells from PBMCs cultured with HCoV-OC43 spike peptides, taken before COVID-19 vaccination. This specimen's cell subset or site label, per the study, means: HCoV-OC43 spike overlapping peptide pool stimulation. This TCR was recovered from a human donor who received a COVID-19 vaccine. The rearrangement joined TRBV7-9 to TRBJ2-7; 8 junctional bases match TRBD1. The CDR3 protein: CASSSTGVEQYV. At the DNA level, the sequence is TGTGCCAGCAGCTCGACAGGGGTCGAGCAGTACGTC.